This paragraph covers one T cell receptor beta chain sequence. Its antigen is currently unknown. The data are from a study of T cell responses to AZD1222 COVID-19 vaccine. CDR3 length: 14 residues. Germline CDR1 is SQVTM and CDR2 is ANQGSEA. The V end lost 4 bases, the J end lost 2 bases, and 14 bases lay between the germline ends. Findings and caveats of the study: Just a handful of people given AZD1222 tested seropositive at baseline. Repertoires were obtained solely post-peak T cell response.

This table comes from immunoSEQ multiplex PCR, and its TCRdb copy is limited to in-frame clones, with some not included. There are 100,000 to 150,000 clones in the sample; around nine tenths occur only once, and approximately 6% lies in the top ten. This chain connects TRBV29-1 to TRBJ1-2; D is undetermined. The sample in question was peripheral blood, obtained on day 0 of AZD1222 vaccination. The TCR originated in an adult in good health. The CDR3 DNA follows: TGCAGCGTTGGAACCCCGGGCCGGAACTATGGCTACACCTTC. Its translation: CSVGTPGRNYGYTF.